This TCR beta chain was sequenced during a study of T cells in localized non-small cell lung cancer. Broader study findings: Greater T cell density in blood accompanied longer overall survival. Uninvolved adjacent lung showed the highest T cell clonality, exceeding tumor. There were a median 57 of the top 100 tumor clones appearing in adjacent lung. Only one tumor region went through sequencing, so heterogeneity may still be there.

TCRdb's copy holds only in-frame clones and misses some; the assay was immunoSEQ multiplex PCR. This sample has around 9,600 clones, with 90% to 95% found just once. This clone occurred once. Its antigen is still unknown. V was cut by 4 bases and J by 8 bases, with 12 bases left in between. Germline V gene data show CDR1 as SGHRS and CDR2 as YFSETQ. CDR3 length equals 12 residues. The origin of this receptor is a woman aged 35-75 years with stage I squamous cell lung carcinoma. Source: peripheral blood, taken before any cancer treatment. The gene calls are TRBV5-1 and TRBJ1-1; D might be TRBD1 (6 bases). The DNA for the CDR3 is TGCGCCAGCAGCAACAGGGTCTCCGAAGCTTTCTTT. As protein: CASSNRVSEAFF.